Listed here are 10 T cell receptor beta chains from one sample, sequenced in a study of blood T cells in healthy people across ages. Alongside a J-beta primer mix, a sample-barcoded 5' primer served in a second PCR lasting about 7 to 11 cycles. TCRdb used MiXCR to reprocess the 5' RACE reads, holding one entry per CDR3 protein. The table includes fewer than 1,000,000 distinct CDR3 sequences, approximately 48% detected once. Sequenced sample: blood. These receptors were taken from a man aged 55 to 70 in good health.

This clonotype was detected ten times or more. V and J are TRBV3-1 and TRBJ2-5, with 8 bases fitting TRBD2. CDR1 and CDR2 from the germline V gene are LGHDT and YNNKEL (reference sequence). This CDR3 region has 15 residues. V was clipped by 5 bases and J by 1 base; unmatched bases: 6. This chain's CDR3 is CASSGSSGSQETQYF. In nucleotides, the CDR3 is TGTGCCAGCAGCGGATCCAGCGGGAGCCAAGAGACCCAGTACTTC.

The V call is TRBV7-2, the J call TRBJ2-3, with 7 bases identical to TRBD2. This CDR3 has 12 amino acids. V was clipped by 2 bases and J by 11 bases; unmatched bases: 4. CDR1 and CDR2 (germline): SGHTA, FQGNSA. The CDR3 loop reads CASSLTSEQQYF. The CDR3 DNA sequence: TGTGCCAGCAGCTTAACTAGCGAACAGCAGTATTTT.

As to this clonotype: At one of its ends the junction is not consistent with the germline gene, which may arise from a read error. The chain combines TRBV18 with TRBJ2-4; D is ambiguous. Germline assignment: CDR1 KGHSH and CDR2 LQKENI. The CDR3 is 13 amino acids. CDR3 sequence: CAGSPVGKNIQYF. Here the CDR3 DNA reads TGTGCCGGCTCACCAGTTGGCAAAAACATTCAGTACTTC.

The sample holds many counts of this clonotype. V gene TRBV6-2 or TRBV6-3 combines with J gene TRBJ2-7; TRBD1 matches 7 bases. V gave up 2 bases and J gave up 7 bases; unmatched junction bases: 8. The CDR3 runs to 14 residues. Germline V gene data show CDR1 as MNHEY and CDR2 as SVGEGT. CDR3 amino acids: CASSYGTASGEQYF. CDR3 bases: TGTGCCAGCAGTTACGGGACAGCCTCCGGAGAGCAGTACTTC.

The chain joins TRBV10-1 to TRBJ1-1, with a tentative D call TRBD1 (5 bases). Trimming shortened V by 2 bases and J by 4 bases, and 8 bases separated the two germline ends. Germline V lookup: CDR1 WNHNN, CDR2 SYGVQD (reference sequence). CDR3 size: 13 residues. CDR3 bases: TGCGCCAGCAGTGAGGCAGGGCGCACTGAAGCTTTCTTT. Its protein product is CASSEAGRTEAFF.

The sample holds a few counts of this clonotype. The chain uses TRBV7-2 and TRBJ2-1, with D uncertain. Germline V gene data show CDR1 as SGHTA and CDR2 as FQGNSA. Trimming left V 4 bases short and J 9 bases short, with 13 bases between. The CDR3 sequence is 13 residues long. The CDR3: CASSSRSRVEQFF. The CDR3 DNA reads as TGTGCCAGCAGCTCCCGCAGCCGTGTTGAGCAGTTCTTC.

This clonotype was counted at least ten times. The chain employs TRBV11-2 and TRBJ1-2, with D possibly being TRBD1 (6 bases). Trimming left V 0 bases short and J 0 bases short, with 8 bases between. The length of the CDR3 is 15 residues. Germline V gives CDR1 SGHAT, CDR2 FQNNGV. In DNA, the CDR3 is TGTGCCAGCAGCTTAGAGGGGGCCTCTAACTATGGCTACACCTTC. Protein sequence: CASSLEGASNYGYTF. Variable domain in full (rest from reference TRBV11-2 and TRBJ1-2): EAGVAQSPRYKIIEKRQSVAFWCNPISGHATLYWYQQILGQGPKLLIQFQNNGVVDDSQLPKDRFSAERLKGVDSTLKIQPAKLEDSAVYLCASSLEGASNYGYTFGSGTRLTVV.

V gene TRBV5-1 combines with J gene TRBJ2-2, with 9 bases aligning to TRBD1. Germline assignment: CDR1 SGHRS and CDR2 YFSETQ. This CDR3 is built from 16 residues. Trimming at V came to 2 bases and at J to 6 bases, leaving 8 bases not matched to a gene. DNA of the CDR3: TGCGCCAGCAGCTTCTTCGGGACAGGGTCGGCCGGGGAGCTGTTTTTT. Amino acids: CASSFFGTGSAGELFF. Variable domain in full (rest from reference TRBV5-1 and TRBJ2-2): KAGVTQTPRYLIKTRGQQVTLSCSPISGHRSVSWYQQTPGQGLQFLFEYFSETQRNKGNFPGRFSGRQFSNSRSEMNVSTLELGDSALYLCASSFFGTGSAGELFFGEGSRLTVL.

The CDR3 nucleotides read TGTGCCAGCAGCTTAGGACGAAGTACGCAGTATTTT. Translation gives CASSLGRSTQYF. V and J are TRBV11-1 and TRBJ2-3, with no clear D. This CDR3 contains 12 residues. Trimming pared 1 base from V and 8 bases from J, leaving 7 bases between. CDR1 and CDR2 (germline): SGHAT, FQDESV (reference sequence). The full variable domain, completed using reference TRBV11-1 and TRBJ2-3, is EAEVAQSPRYKITEKSQAVAFWCDPISGHATLYWYRQILGQGPELLVQFQDESVVDDSQLPKDRFSAERLKGVDSTLKIQPAELGDSAMYLCASSLGRSTQYFGPGTRLTVL.

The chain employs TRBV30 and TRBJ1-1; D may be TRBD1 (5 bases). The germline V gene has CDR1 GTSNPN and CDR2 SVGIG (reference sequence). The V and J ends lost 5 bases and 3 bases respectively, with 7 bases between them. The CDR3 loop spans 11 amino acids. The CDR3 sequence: CAWYRYTEAFF. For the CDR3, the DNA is TGTGCCTGGTACAGGTACACTGAAGCTTTCTTT.